This entry lists 24 T cell receptor beta chains sequenced from one sample in a study of T cells in localized non-small cell lung cancer. The repertoire was sequenced with immunoSEQ multiplex PCR; TCRdb's copy has only in-frame clones and lacks some. The sample carries some 37,000 clones, around 87% recorded once. The sample was peripheral blood, taken before any cancer treatment. The receptors were sampled from a man between 18 and 55 years old with stage I lung adenocarcinoma.

The genes are TRBV27 and TRBJ2-7, with D possibly TRBD2 on 7 matching bases. Trimming cost V 6 bases and J 0 bases, with 15 bases left between them. Germline CDR1 is MNHEY and CDR2 is SMNVEV (reference sequence). The CDR3 length is 15 residues. This CDR3 is CASRVRGASSYEQYF. In DNA, the CDR3 is TGTGCCAGCAGGGTCCGGGGGGCTAGCTCCTACGAGCAGTACTTC.

The V call is TRBV4-3, the J call TRBJ1-2; a weak D match, TRBD1 (6 bases). This CDR3 is built from 15 residues. The ends were cut back, 4 bases at V and 2 bases at J, with 14 bases in the middle. Germline lookup yields CDR1 LGHNA and CDR2 YSLEER. CDR3 residues: CASSLFQGQNYGYTF. CDR3 bases: TGCGCCAGCAGCCTCTTTCAGGGGCAGAACTATGGCTACACCTTC.

In regard to this clone: Other DNA sequences in this sample translate to the same CDR3. The chain combines TRBV4-3 with TRBJ1-5; D is undetermined. Germline values: CDR1 LGHNA, CDR2 YSLEER. This CDR3 contains 15 residues. V shed 0 bases and J shed 1 base, with 7 bases lying between them. The CDR3 loop reads CASSQDRVSNQPQHF. CDR3 coding DNA: TGCGCCAGCAGCCAAGATCGAGTAAGCAATCAGCCCCAGCATTTT.

The CDR3 loop is CASSLGGTGLTYTQYF. CDR3 bases: TGTGCCAGCAGCTTAGGTGGGACAGGGTTAACGTATACGCAGTATTTT. This sequence joins TRBV11-2 and TRBJ2-3; 9 positions match TRBD1. J lost 7 bases, V lost 1 base, and 9 bases had no gene match. In germline, CDR1 is SGHAT, CDR2 FQNNGV. The CDR3 is 16 amino acids.

The V gene is TRBV7-2, the J gene TRBJ2-5; D remains ambiguous. The CDR3 contains 13 residues. Trimming left V 1 base short and J 4 bases short, with 7 bases between. From germline, CDR1 is SGHTA and CDR2 FQGNSA. CDR3 DNA sequence: TGTGCCAGCAGCTTAGAACCGGGAGAGACCCAGTACTTC. Translated: CASSLEPGETQYF.

The J gene is TRBJ2-3, the V gene TRBV4-3; D uncertain. The CDR3 is made up of 16 amino acids. Trimming stripped 1 base from V and 1 base from J, with 12 bases between. The germline CDR1 and CDR2 sequences are LGHNA and YSLEER. The CDR3 loop reads CASSQGGGAGTDTQYF. CDR3 DNA: TGCGCCAGCAGCCAAGGAGGTGGCGCCGGCACAGATACGCAGTATTTT.

This CDR3 reads CASSQVGPPAYEQYF. The CDR3 nucleotides read TGCGCCAGCAGCCAAGTTGGACCGCCAGCCTACGAGCAGTACTTC. The rearrangement uses TRBV4-3 and TRBJ2-7; D remains ambiguous. Trimming cost V 1 base and J 2 bases, with 12 bases left between them. The germline CDR1 and CDR2 sequences are LGHNA and YSLEER. This CDR3 contains 15 residues.

This clone was recorded once. The DNA for the CDR3 is TGTGCCAGCAGTTTTGCGGTGGCCGTTAATTCACCCCTCCACTTT. Its protein is CASSFAVAVNSPLHF. The rearrangement joins TRBV27 to TRBJ1-6; D is unclear. This CDR3 is 15 amino acids long. V lost 3 bases and J lost 6, with 12 bases in between. Germline V gene lookup returns CDR1 MNHEY and CDR2 SMNVEV (reference sequence).

This clone was recorded once. The chain has TRBV7-2 and TRBJ1-6; maybe TRBD1 (6 bases). Germline V gene data show CDR1 as SGHTA and CDR2 as FQGNSA. V gave up 2 bases and J gave up 6 bases, with 11 bases separating them. The CDR3 covers 15 residues. The CDR3 reads CASSLTRQANSPLHF. In DNA, the CDR3 is TGTGCCAGCAGCTTAACCCGACAGGCTAATTCACCCCTCCACTTT. Full variable domain (remainder filled in from reference TRBV7-2 and TRBJ1-6): GAGVSQSPSNKVTEKGKDVELRCDPISGHTALYWYRQSLGQGLEFLIYFQGNSAPDKSGLPSDRFSAERTGGSVSTLTIQRTQQEDSAVYLCASSLTRQANSPLHFGNGTRLTVT.

V is TRBV5-8 and J is TRBJ1-4; weak D call: TRBD1 (6 bases). The CDR3 length is 14 residues. V lost 3 bases and J 8 bases, leaving 14 bases between the germline ends. The germline V gene encodes CDR1 SGHTS and CDR2 YDEGEE. This chain's CDR3 is CASSYGQRIEKLFF. The DNA of the CDR3 is TGTGCCAGCAGCTATGGACAGAGGATCGAAAAACTGTTTTTT.

By its share, this clone is medium-sized (0.01 to 0.1%). The chain is built from TRBV27 and TRBJ2-1; D may be TRBD2 (5 bases). The germline V gene has CDR1 MNHEY and CDR2 SMNVEV (reference sequence). The CDR3 spans 16 residues. The V end lost 6 bases, the J end lost 5 bases, and 20 bases lay between the germline ends. The CDR3 nucleotides are TGTGCCAGCAGCCCCCCCCTAGCCCGGGCTAACAATGAGCAGTTCTTC. Translated, it gives CASSPPLARANNEQFF.

The V call is TRBV4-1, the J call TRBJ2-1; 7 nucleotides match TRBD2. Trimming cost V 0 bases and J 2 bases; bases outside gene matches: 4. The CDR3 extends over 16 amino acids. Germline CDR1 MGHRA, CDR2 YSYEKL. CDR3 sequence: CASSQDGAGAYNEQFF. The CDR3 nucleotides read TGCGCCAGCAGCCAAGACGGGGCGGGGGCCTACAATGAGCAGTTCTTC.

The chain employs TRBV7-9 and TRBJ2-3, with 8 nucleotides matching TRBD1. There are 12 residues in the CDR3. The V segment lost 5 bases and the J segment 6 bases; nucleotides outside the gene matches: 1. The germline V gene encodes CDR1 SEHNR and CDR2 FQNEAQ (reference sequence). The CDR3 is CASSPGGDTQYF. The CDR3, as DNA: TGTGCCAGCAGCCCAGGGGGCGATACGCAGTATTTT.

This clone was counted between two and nine times. CDR3 loop: CASSSWQAKETQYF. CDR3 sequence (DNA): TGTGCCAGTAGTTCCTGGCAGGCAAAAGAGACCCAGTACTTC. This chain connects TRBV19 to TRBJ2-5; D is ambiguous. V was cut by 5 bases and J by 3 bases, with 13 bases left in between. The CDR3 contains 14 residues. Germline V gene data show CDR1 as LNHDA and CDR2 as SQIVND (reference sequence).

The chain recombines TRBV19 with TRBJ1-2; D gene ambiguous. In germline, CDR1 is LNHDA, CDR2 SQIVND (reference sequence). The CDR3 length is 14 residues. Trimming removed 4 bases from V and 4 bases from J, with 13 bases in between. The CDR3 loop reads CASSKENRAYGYTF. CDR3 nucleotide sequence: TGTGCCAGTAGTAAGGAAAACAGAGCCTATGGCTACACCTTC.

The chain carries TRBV5-1 and TRBJ2-1, with D perhaps assigned TRBD1 or TRBD2 (6 bases each). In germline, CDR1 is SGHRS, CDR2 YFSETQ. This CDR3 region has 15 residues. Trimming removed 1 base from V and 2 bases from J, with 10 bases in between. CDR3 DNA sequence: TGCGCCAGCAGCTTGATCGGGGGCACCTACAATGAGCAGTTCTTC. It codes for CASSLIGGTYNEQFF.

CDR3 coding DNA: TGTGCCAGCAGTACAAGACTAGCGGGCTCCTACAATGAGCAGTTCTTC. Its protein product is CASSTRLAGSYNEQFF. The rearrangement links TRBV27 to TRBJ2-1; 10 bases line up with TRBD2. After removal of 5 bases from V and 0 bases from J, the junction contained 4 bases not matched to a gene. This CDR3 contains 16 residues. Germline V gene data show CDR1 as MNHEY and CDR2 as SMNVEV (reference sequence).

The chain carries TRBV5-1 and TRBJ2-5; unclear D gene. The J call is doubtful: the DNA matches TRBJ2-7 better. The CDR3 loop spans 14 amino acids. Germline-derived CDR1 and CDR2 are SGHRS and YFSETQ. The CDR3 loop reads CASSLSGLTYEQYF. The CDR3 region has the DNA TGCGCCAGCAGCTTGTCAGGTCTGACCTACGAGCAGTACTTC.

The genes are TRBV7-9 and TRBJ1-5, with D uncertain. The CDR3 consists of 14 residues. CDR1 and CDR2 from the germline V gene are SEHNR and FQNEAQ (reference sequence). Trimming removed 1 base at V and 4 bases at J, with 8 bases between. CDR3 in amino acids: CASSLGTANQPQHF. The CDR3 DNA is TGTGCCAGCAGCTTAGGGACGGCAAATCAGCCCCAGCATTTT.

This chain links TRBV7-2 with TRBJ1-1, with a weak D call TRBD1 (5 bases). Germline V gene sequence: CDR1 SGHTA, CDR2 FQGNSA. The CDR3 is 15 residues long. V was trimmed by 1 base and J by 1 base, leaving 10 bases between them. The CDR3 spells CASSLEGTGNTEAFF. The DNA of the CDR3 is TGTGCCAGCAGCTTAGAGGGGACGGGGAACACTGAAGCTTTCTTT.

The chain is built from TRBV30 and TRBJ2-7, with 9 bases that match TRBD1. With 6 bases clipped from V and 9 bases from J, the junction kept 15 bases outside the gene matches. The CDR3 is 14 amino acids. Germline V gene data show CDR1 as GTSNPN and CDR2 as SVGIG (reference sequence). The CDR3 is CACLPGQGTSRQYF. DNA of the CDR3: TGTGCCTGTCTACCGGGACAGGGCACCTCCCGGCAGTACTTC. The full variable domain, in which reference TRBV30 and TRBJ2-7 provide the parts outside the CDR3, is SQTIHQWPATLVQPVGSPLSLECTVEGTSNPNLYWYRQAAGRGLQLLFYSVGIGQISSEVPQNLSASRPQDRQFILSSKKLLLSDSGFYLCACLPGQGTSRQYFGPGTRLTVT.

V is TRBV7-6 and J is TRBJ1-6; D not certain. The V gene lost 2 bases and the J gene lost 0 bases, with 14 bases spanning the gap. Germline CDR1 is SGHVS and CDR2 is FNYEAQ. This CDR3 has 18 residues. Written as DNA, the CDR3 is TGTGCCAGCAGCTTAATATCGGGCCTTAGCTCCTATAATTCACCCCTCCACTTT. Residues: CASSLISGLSSYNSPLHF.

V usage is TRBV6-5 and J usage is TRBJ1-1, with D hard to call. This CDR3 region has 14 residues. From germline, CDR1 is MNHEY and CDR2 SVGAGI. The germline V and J ends were trimmed by 6 bases and 2 bases, with 13 bases remaining between them. CDR3 loop: CASSPVQVNTEAFF. CDR3 nucleotides: TGTGCCAGCAGCCCCGTGCAGGTTAACACTGAAGCTTTCTTT.

This clone has a single count. The J gene is TRBJ1-5, the V gene TRBV7-2; possible D gene TRBD1, 5 bases. The CDR3 runs to 17 residues. Germline-derived CDR1 and CDR2 are SGHTA and FQGNSA. Trimming removed 0 bases at V and 0 bases at J, with 12 bases between. CDR3 sequence (DNA): TGTGCCAGCAGCTTAGCGGGACCGGCCTATAGCAATCAGCCCCAGCATTTT. Protein: CASSLAGPAYSNQPQHF.